Shown below are 15 T cell receptor beta chains from a single sample sequenced in a study of regulatory T cells in long-lasting Graves disease. The sample's time point: newly diagnosed GD, antithyroid drugs for less than 3 months. After RNA was extracted from PBMCs, the TCR library was made from it. Combining iRepertoire HTBI primers with Arm-PCR of CDR3 regions, the authors built TCR beta libraries. TCRdb reprocessed the multiplex PCR reads via MiXCR and lists one record per CDR3 protein. The table includes over 200,000 distinct CDR3 sequences, about 16% detected once. Here the sequenced sample was peripheral blood mononuclear cells (PBMCs), taken at new diagnosis, from a patient treated with antithyroid drugs. The source of these receptors is a female donor with Graves disease.

For this clonotype: A far larger clone is one nucleotide away, so this likely arose from a read error. The chain links TRBV18 to TRBJ2-1; perhaps D is TRBD1 or TRBD2 (5 bases each). Judging by the DNA end, TRBJ2-5 fits better; the J call may be wrong. The CDR3 loop spans 13 amino acids. Germline lookup yields CDR1 KGHSH and CDR2 LQKENI. CDR3 coding DNA: TGTGCCAGCTCAACCGGGACCGAAGAGACCCAGTACTTC. Encoded protein: CASSTGTEETQYF.

The sample holds many counts of this clonotype. V and J are TRBV12-3 or TRBV12-4 and TRBJ2-5; D unclear. The CDR3 totals 14 residues. The V gene lost 1 base and the J gene lost 1 base, with 7 bases spanning the gap. CDR3 residues: CASSLGLLQETQYF. The CDR3 DNA reads as TGTGCCAGCAGTTTAGGTCTCCTCCAAGAGACCCAGTACTTC.

This clonotype occurred many times. The rearrangement links TRBV2 to TRBJ2-4, with 14 nucleotides matching TRBD2. The V gene end was trimmed by 6 bases and the J gene end by 4 bases; junction bases not matched to a gene: 11. CDR3 length: 18 amino acids. Germline values: CDR1 SNHLY, CDR2 FYNNEI. In nucleotides, the CDR3 is TGTGCCAGCAGCAAGGGACTAGCGGGAGTTTCCTGGAAAAACATTCAGTACTTC. It specifies CASSKGLAGVSWKNIQYF.

This clonotype was seen repeatedly, ten times or more. This chain connects TRBV7-9 to TRBJ2-5; 7 nucleotides align to TRBD2. Germline V gene sequence: CDR1 SEHNR, CDR2 FQNEAQ (reference sequence). V dropped 5 bases and J dropped 5; count of bases not matched to a gene: 14. CDR3 size: 16 residues. The CDR3 nucleotides are TGTGCCAGCAGCACCCGAAGTCCACTAGCGCGGGAGACCCAGTACTTC. Translation: CASSTRSPLARETQYF.

This clonotype has ten or more counts. V gene TRBV28 combines with J gene TRBJ1-2, with D possibly being TRBD1 (6 bases). CDR3 length: 16 amino acids. The V end lost 6 bases, the J end lost 3 bases, and 20 bases lay between the germline ends. Per germline, CDR1 MDHEN and CDR2 SYDVKM. The CDR3 spells CASSQGGAGRHYGYTF. The DNA for the CDR3 is TGTGCCAGCAGCCAAGGGGGGGCCGGACGTCACTATGGCTACACCTTC.

This chain links TRBV18 with TRBJ2-5; D uncertain. V shed 4 bases and J shed 5 bases, with 14 bases lying between them. The CDR3 is made up of 14 amino acids. Germline-derived CDR1 and CDR2 are KGHSH and LQKENI. CDR3 sequence (DNA): TGTGCCAGCTCACGCGGCCATGCTGATGAGACCCAGTACTTC. Protein: CASSRGHADETQYF.

The sample holds many counts of this clonotype. The gene calls are TRBV28 and TRBJ2-3; tentative D call: TRBD2 (5 bases). With 7 bases removed from V and 4 bases from J, the gap between germline ends came to 21 bases. CDR3 length: 16 residues. Looked up from germline, CDR1 is MDHEN and CDR2 is SYDVKM. The CDR3 nucleotides read TGTGCCAGCACCGAGCTAGCAACTGGGAACCCAGATACGCAGTATTTT. The encoded protein is CASTELATGNPDTQYF.

This clonotype was observed a handful of times. The rearrangement links TRBV20-1 to TRBJ1-5, with D maybe TRBD1 (5 bases). This CDR3 has 15 amino acids. Germline V CDR1 and CDR2: DFQATT, SNEGSKA (reference sequence). V gave up 1 base and J gave up 0 bases, with 10 bases separating them. For the CDR3, the DNA is TGCAGTGCTAGAGGGGGGACCAATAGCAATCAGCCCCAGCATTTT. Translating gives CSARGGTNSNQPQHF.

This clonotype was seen at least ten times. The chain links TRBV10-1 to TRBJ2-1, with D tentatively TRBD1 (6 bases). CDR3 length: 12 amino acids. Trimming removed 8 bases at V and 8 bases at J, with 13 bases between. Germline V gene lookup returns CDR1 WNHNN and CDR2 SYGVQD (reference sequence). CDR3 nucleotide sequence: TGCGCCAGCGGGGAACAGGGCGATGAGCAGTTCTTC. Its translation: CASGEQGDEQFF.

This clonotype was seen at least ten times. The chain employs TRBV20-1 and TRBJ1-5, with D tentatively TRBD1 (6 bases). V was cut by 3 bases and J by 5 bases, with 17 bases left in between. The germline V gene has CDR1 DFQATT and CDR2 SNEGSKA (reference sequence). The CDR3 runs to 15 residues. The CDR3 coding sequence is TGCAGTGCTAGGGGCGGGGGGGGCAATGATCAGCCCCAGCATTTT. Its translation: CSARGGGGNDQPQHF.

This clonotype was counted at least ten times. The CDR3: CASSIPGIEETQYF. DNA for the CDR3: TGTGCCAGTAGTATTCCGGGTATAGAAGAGACCCAGTACTTC. The chain carries TRBV19 and TRBJ2-5, with D unclear. Germline lookup yields CDR1 LNHDA and CDR2 SQIVND (reference sequence). V gave up 3 bases and J gave up 3 bases, with 11 bases separating them. The length of the CDR3 is 14 residues.

V usage is TRBV3-1 and J usage is TRBJ2-7; TRBD1 aligns across 7 bases. Germline CDR1 and CDR2: LGHDT and YNNKEL (reference sequence). V dropped 2 bases and J dropped 6; count of bases not matched to a gene: 7. The CDR3 has 14 residues. CDR3 nucleotides: TGTGCCAGCAGCCAAAAGGGACAGCTCGGCGAGCAGTACTTC. Translated, it gives CASSQKGQLGEQYF.

This clonotype was detected ten times or more. This chain joins TRBV29-1 and TRBJ1-1; D unresolved. This CDR3 spans 15 amino acids. Germline-derived CDR1 and CDR2 are SQVTM and ANQGSEA. The germline V and J ends were trimmed by 0 bases and 4 bases, with 15 bases remaining between them. The CDR3 protein is CSVEDEDGYGTEAFF. The CDR3 DNA reads as TGCAGCGTTGAAGATGAGGACGGCTATGGCACTGAAGCTTTCTTT.

In its sample, this clonotype was seen a few times. This rearrangement joins TRBV11-3 to TRBJ2-5; tentatively, D is TRBD2 (6 bases). The CDR3 is 15 residues long. V lost 0 bases and J 2 bases, leaving 10 bases between the germline ends. CDR1 SGHNT and CDR2 YENEEA come from the germline V gene. CDR3 DNA sequence: TGTGCCAGCAGCTTAGAAGGGGAGGTTCAAGAGACCCAGTACTTC. Translated: CASSLEGEVQETQYF.

This clonotype was detected ten times or more. The chain couples TRBV19 to TRBJ2-7; maybe TRBD1 (6 bases). This CDR3 has 14 residues. The V and J ends lost 4 bases and 3 bases respectively, with 13 bases between them. Germline V gives CDR1 LNHDA, CDR2 SQIVND (reference sequence). The CDR3 is CASSTLTGDYEQYF. CDR3 in DNA: TGTGCCAGTAGTACCCTGACAGGAGACTACGAGCAGTACTTC.